Listed below are T cell receptor beta chains from one sample, sequenced in a study of blood T cell repertoires in COVID-19. Only in-frame clones appear in the TCRdb table, and some are missing; sequencing was by immunoSEQ multiplex PCR. The table has around 190,000 clones, about 88% seen once. The specimen was peripheral blood. The receptors were sampled from a man aged 30 to 39 with acute or convalescent COVID-19. CDR3s include the opening cysteine and the closing phenylalanine or tryptophan. Fields, in order: clone size, D gene, J gene, V gene, CDR3 DNA, CDR3 protein. The D gene is left open where the match is weak. Where a row states a size, it is once, few, many or the class of an expanded clone; other rows omit it.

>-|-|TRBJ1-1|TRBV12-5
TGTGCTAGTGGTTTGGGGAGGGGGAACACTGAAGCTTTCTTT
CASGLGRGNTEAFF
>-|-|TRBJ2-7|TRBV6-5
TGTGCCAGCAGTCGTACAGGTACCAACTCCTACGAGCAGTACTTC
CASSRTGTNSYEQYF
>-|TRBD2|TRBJ2-5|TRBV28
TGTGCCAGCAGTTTAAGGCCCCCCCTGGAGCGGGGAGAGGGTTACCAAGAGACCCAGTACTTC
CASSLRPPLERGEGYQETQYF
>-|-|TRBJ1-4|TRBV4-1
TGCGCCAGCAGCCAAGGGTCATCGGTCTCAACTAATGAAAAACTGTTTTTT
CASSQGSSVSTNEKLFF
>-|TRBD2|TRBJ2-7|TRBV27
TGTGCCAGCAGTTCTAGACTAGCGGGAGGGTGGGGGTACGAGCAGTACTTC
CASSSRLAGGWGYEQYF
>-|TRBD1|TRBJ2-5|TRBV7-6
TGTGCCAGCAGCTTAGCGAGGGGGCCTCAGGAGACCCAGTACTTC
CASSLARGPQETQYF
>-|-|TRBJ1-2|TRBV28
TGTGCCAGCAGTTCCGTTGAGTGGGGCTACACCTTC
CASSSVEWGYTF
>once|TRBD2|TRBJ2-2|TRBV4-2
TGTGCCAGCAGCCTGAAGTTGAGAGTGGGACTAACGAACACCGGGGAGCTGTTTTTT
CASSLKLRVGLTNTGELFF
>-|-|TRBJ1-6|TRBV5-4
TGTGCCAGCAGCACCATGACAGATAATTCACCCCTCCACTTT
CASSTMTDNSPLHF
>-|-|TRBJ2-3|TRBV7-3
TGTGCCAGCAGCCAAAACAGGGCTAGCACAGATACGCAGTATTTT
CASSQNRASTDTQYF
>-|TRBD2|TRBJ2-1|TRBV29-1
TGCAGCGTTGTACAACTAGCGGGAGTTGAGCAGTTCTTC
CSVVQLAGVEQFF
>-|-|TRBJ1-5|TRBV29-1
TGCAGCGTTAGCCGGGGACTAAGCAATCAGCCCCAGCATTTT
CSVSRGLSNQPQHF
>-|-|TRBJ1-4|TRBV7-9
TGTGCCAGCAGCTTAACGCAGGTTAATGAAAAACTGTTTTTT
CASSLTQVNEKLFF
>-|-|TRBJ1-6|TRBV19
TGTGCCAGTACGGGTTTTGTGAAGAGCTCCTATAATTCACCCCTCCACTTT
CASTGFVKSSYNSPLHF
>few|-|TRBJ1-1|TRBV11-2
TGTGCCAGCAGCTTAGACCCTTCGGGGTGGGATGAAGCTTTCTTT
CASSLDPSGWDEAFF